This T cell receptor beta chain was found in a study of T cell clones after liver transplantation. Turning to the study itself: Without induction therapy, subjects received standard immunosuppression until 12-24 months post-transplant.

Trimming pared 2 bases from V and 4 bases from J, leaving 12 bases between. The CDR3 has 14 amino acids. Germline V CDR1 and CDR2: SGHTA, FQGNSA. Turning to this clone: The antigen remains unidentified.

Profiling relied on immunoSEQ multiplex PCR, and the TCRdb table lists in-frame clones only, not all of them. The sample carries 15,000 to 20,000 clones, 80% recorded once. Study conclusions and caveats: Low donor cell numbers restricted donor-reactive repertoire measurement in a couple of subjects.

V usage is TRBV7-2 and J usage is TRBJ2-7; the D gene is possibly TRBD2 (6 bases). The clonotype originates from a human patient who received a liver transplant. Some T cells may be graft donor cells. The specimen comprised CD8+ T cells from blood, sampled less than 50 months after liver transplant. CDR3 sequence: CASSLLPGRYEQYF. The DNA of the CDR3 is TGTGCCAGCAGCTTATTGCCCGGGAGATACGAGCAGTACTTC.